Listed below are T cell receptor beta chains from one sample, sequenced in a study of cytomegalovirus exposure and HLA in healthy donors. Repertoires were generated with immunoSEQ multiplex PCR, while TCRdb's copy carries only in-frame clones and drops some. The sample has approximately 50,000 clones, and its top ten clones hold about 2%. Sample: PBMCs. The receptors were sampled from a woman aged 40 to 55 in good health and CMV-seronegative. CDR3s include the opening cysteine and the closing phenylalanine or tryptophan. The order of the fields is V gene, CDR3 length, J gene, D gene, CDR3 protein, CDR3 DNA. D genes are given only for firm matches.

>TRBV5-6|16|TRBJ2-5|NA
CASSLGQVVKFETQYF
TGTGCCAGCAGCTTGGGGCAGGTGGTAAAGTTTGAGACCCAGTACTTC
>TRBV27|15|TRBJ1-2|TRBD1
CASRHRDSLNYGYTF
TGTGCCAGCAGGCATAGGGACAGCCTAAACTATGGCTACACCTTC
>TRBV30|16|TRBJ2-5|TRBD1
CAWSSDRAGEVETQYF
TGTGCCTGGAGCTCCGACAGGGCCGGAGAAGTAGAGACCCAGTACTTC
>TRBV4-1|15|TRBJ2-2|NA
CASSHVQGGAGELFF
TGCGCCAGCAGCCATGTTCAGGGGGGCGCCGGGGAGCTGTTTTTT
>TRBV5-1|18|TRBJ1-2|NA
CASSLGAGTSPSNYGYTF
TGCGCCAGCAGCTTGGGGGCCGGGACATCTCCTTCTAACTATGGCTACACCTTC
>TRBV7-9|16|TRBJ2-2|TRBD1
CASSFRDRGLTGELFF
TGTGCCAGCAGCTTCCGGGACAGGGGGCTTACCGGGGAGCTGTTTTTT
>TRBV4-3|16|TRBJ2-3|TRBD2
CASSQDLAGGPDTQYF
TGCGCCAGCAGCCAAGATCTAGCGGGGGGGCCAGATACGCAGTATTTT
>TRBV6-6|14|TRBJ2-7|NA
CASSPLNEVYEQYF
TGTGCCAGCAGTCCACTTAATGAGGTCTACGAGCAGTACTTC
>TRBV19|15|TRBJ2-3|TRBD2
CASSPQLAGGDKQYF
TGTGCCAGTAGTCCACAACTAGCGGGGGGAGATAAGCAGTATTTT
>TRBV18|15|TRBJ2-7|TRBD1
CASSPWDRAGYEQYF
TGTGCCAGCTCACCCTGGGACAGGGCGGGATACGAGCAGTACTTC
>TRBV5-4|16|TRBJ2-3|TRBD2
CASTHPTSGAGDTQYF
TGTGCCAGCACCCACCCGACTAGCGGGGCCGGAGATACGCAGTATTTT
>TRBV6-5|14|TRBJ1-2|TRBD1
CASRPPGQGSGYTF
TGTGCCAGCAGGCCTCCGGGACAGGGTTCTGGCTACACCTTC
>TRBV18|16|TRBJ1-5|TRBD1
CASSQVVGQSNQPQHF
TGTGCCAGCTCCCAGGTAGTGGGACAGAGCAATCAGCCCCAGCATTTT
>TRBV5-1|15|TRBJ1-5|TRBD1
CASSYTTGGSQPQHF
TGCGCCAGCAGCTATACTACAGGGGGATCACAGCCCCAGCATTTT
>TRBV2|13|TRBJ2-7|NA
CASGSSRAYEQYF
TGTGCCAGCGGGTCAAGCAGGGCCTACGAGCAGTACTTC
>TRBV27|18|TRBJ1-5|NA
CASSLGAPSQGGNQPQHF
TGTGCCAGCAGTTTAGGGGCCCCAAGTCAGGGAGGGAATCAGCCCCAGCATTTT
>TRBV25-1|17|TRBJ1-2|TRBD1
CASRLSGTGMSGDGYTF
TGTGCCAGCAGACTATCCGGGACAGGGATGTCCGGCGATGGCTACACCTTC
>TRBV5-1|15|TRBJ1-1|NA
CASSWKGTRNTEAFF
TGCGCCAGCAGCTGGAAGGGGACACGGAACACTGAAGCTTTCTTT
>TRBV11-1|13|TRBJ2-7|NA
CASSLETDYEQYF
TGTGCCAGCAGCTTAGAGACAGACTACGAGCAGTACTTC
>TRBV9|13|TRBJ1-4|NA
CASSAGPDEKLFF
TGTGCCAGCAGTGCTGGGCCCGATGAAAAACTGTTTTTT
>TRBV10-3|14|TRBJ1-2|NA
CAISPGTRSGGYTF
TGTGCCATCAGTCCCGGGACAAGGTCGGGGGGCTACACCTTC
>TRBV29-1|15|TRBJ2-5|TRBD2
CSVEDLAGGGENQYF
TGCAGCGTTGAAGATCTAGCGGGAGGGGGGGAGAACCAGTACTTC
>TRBV7-9|12|TRBJ2-7|NA
CASEDSSYEQYF
TGTGCCAGCGAGGACAGTTCCTACGAGCAGTACTTC
>TRBV9|14|TRBJ2-3|NA
CASSVGPNTDTQYF
TGTGCCAGCAGCGTAGGTCCTAACACAGATACGCAGTATTTT
>TRBV27|13|TRBJ1-2|NA
CASSFGGNYGYTF
TGTGCCAGCAGTTTCGGGGGTAACTATGGCTACACCTTC
>TRBV7-9|14|TRBJ2-7|TRBD1
CASSLATGGYEQYF
TGTGCCAGCAGCTTAGCCACAGGGGGCTACGAGCAGTACTTC
>TRBV5-1|14|TRBJ1-2|NA
CASSLETANYGYTF
TGCGCCAGCAGCTTGGAGACAGCTAACTATGGCTACACCTTC
>TRBV4-1|15|TRBJ1-3|TRBD1
CASSQGPGQPNTIYF
TGCGCCAGCAGCCAAGGCCCGGGACAGCCAAACACCATATATTTT
>TRBV5-1|15|TRBJ1-4|NA
CASSLTGSTNEKLFF
TGCGCCAGCAGCTTGACAGGATCAACTAATGAAAAACTGTTTTTT
>TRBV29-1|12|TRBJ1-2|NA
CSIRAGATGYTF
TGCAGCATTCGGGCTGGGGCCACTGGCTACACCTTC
>TRBV2|12|TRBJ2-7|NA
CASSEASYEQYF
TGTGCCAGCAGTGAAGCGAGCTACGAGCAGTACTTC
>TRBV19|15|TRBJ1-3|TRBD1
CASSSQQGFGNTIYF
TGTGCCAGTAGTTCGCAACAGGGGTTCGGAAACACCATATATTTT
>TRBV11-1|15|TRBJ2-5|TRBD2
CASSRGGGRGETQYF
TGTGCCAGCAGCCGAGGTGGCGGGAGGGGAGAGACCCAGTACTTC
>TRBV5-6|13|TRBJ1-6|TRBD1
CASSRDRESPLHF
TGTGCCAGCAGCCGCGACAGGGAATCACCCCTCCACTTT
>TRBV30|13|TRBJ1-1|NA
CAWRAGLRTEAFF
TGTGCCTGGAGGGCAGGGCTAAGGACTGAAGCTTTCTTT
>TRBV6-4|15|TRBJ2-3|TRBD2
CASSDEAGGTDTQYF
TGTGCCAGCAGTGACGAAGCGGGAGGCACAGATACGCAGTATTTT
>TRBV19|15|TRBJ2-5|TRBD2
CASRPTGGSQETQYF
TGTGCCAGTAGGCCAACGGGGGGGTCACAAGAGACCCAGTACTTC
>TRBV7-9|18|TRBJ1-2|TRBD1
CASSPKVSGTGRPYGYTF
TGTGCCAGCAGCCCAAAGGTTTCCGGGACAGGGCGGCCGTATGGCTACACCTTC
>TRBV7-3|15|TRBJ2-7|TRBD2
CASSPGGGKNYEQYF
TGTGCCAGCAGCCCCGGGGGGGGCAAGAACTACGAGCAGTACTTC
>TRBV7-2|14|TRBJ1-1|TRBD1
CASSFSGGNTEAFF
TGTGCCAGCAGCTTTTCAGGGGGGAACACTGAAGCTTTCTTT
>TRBV6-6|12|TRBJ2-7|NA
CASSYKEDEQYF
TGTGCCAGCAGTTACAAGGAGGACGAGCAGTACTTC
>TRBV4-3|15|TRBJ2-1|TRBD2
CASSKVSGGYNEQFF
TGCGCCAGCAGCAAGGTCAGCGGGGGATACAATGAGCAGTTCTTC
>TRBV19|16|TRBJ1-2|NA
CASNDGGGRGDYGYTF
TGTGCCAGTAACGATGGGGGGGGGCGGGGGGACTATGGCTACACCTTC
>TRBV13|15|TRBJ1-5|NA
CASSLGDRKGQPQHF
TGTGCCAGCAGCTTAGGGGACAGAAAAGGCCAGCCCCAGCATTTT
>TRBV6-6|13|TRBJ1-1|NA
CASSTGQNTEAFF
TGTGCCAGCAGCACGGGACAGAACACTGAAGCTTTCTTT
>TRBV19|16|TRBJ1-2|TRBD1
CASSTNTGGDGYGYTF
TGTGCCAGTAGCACCAATACAGGGGGCGACGGCTATGGCTACACCTTC